The entry below gives a single T cell receptor (beta chain) sequence along with its context. Its target is not known. Described treatment: roughly 19 received Ad26.COV2.S at low or high dose, single or two shots; about 5 received placebo; per-sample allocation not given. Sampling took place 63 days after the first vaccine or placebo injection. This adult donor, from Boston, was 18-55 years old. Ad26.COV2.S expressed prefusion-stabilized spike from the original Wuhan strain. The sample is drawn from a study of Ad26.COV2.S vaccination and SARS-CoV-2 variants. This table comes from immunoSEQ multiplex PCR, and its TCRdb copy is limited to in-frame clones, with some not included. This sample yields under 600,000 clones, of which approximately 90% are seen a single time; 1.7% belongs to the top ten. Findings of the study overall: Greater spike-specific TCR breadth was seen in vaccine recipients than in placebo recipients. Post-vaccination breadth of spike-specific CD8+ and CD4+ T cell responses was reportedly substantial.

The CDR3 runs 16 residues. Trimming pared 2 bases from V and 5 bases from J, leaving 18 bases between. CDR1 SGHAT and CDR2 FQNNGV come from the germline V gene. This receptor was taken from a person aged 18-60 years who received the Ad26.COV2.S COVID-19 vaccine or a placebo. This rearrangement joins TRBV11-2 to TRBJ1-1, with D perhaps TRBD1 (6 bases). The sample here was peripheral blood, taken in a trial of Ad26.COV2.S vaccine versus placebo. In nucleotides, the CDR3 is TGTGCCAGCAGCTTACAGGGGACCCCTCTGGAGACTGAAGCTTTCTTT. Its protein is CASSLQGTPLETEAFF.